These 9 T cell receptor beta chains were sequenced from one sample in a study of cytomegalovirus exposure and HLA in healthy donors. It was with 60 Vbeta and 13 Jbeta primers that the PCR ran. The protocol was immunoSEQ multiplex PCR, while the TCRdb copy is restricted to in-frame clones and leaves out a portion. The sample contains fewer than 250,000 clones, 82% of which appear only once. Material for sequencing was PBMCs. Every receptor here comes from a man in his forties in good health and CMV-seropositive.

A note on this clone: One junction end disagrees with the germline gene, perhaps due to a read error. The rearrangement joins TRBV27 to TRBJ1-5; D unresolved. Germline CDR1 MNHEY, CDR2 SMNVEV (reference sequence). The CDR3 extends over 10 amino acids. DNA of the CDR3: TGTGCCAGCAGTTCCATGGCCCAACATTTT. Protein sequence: CASSSMAQHF.

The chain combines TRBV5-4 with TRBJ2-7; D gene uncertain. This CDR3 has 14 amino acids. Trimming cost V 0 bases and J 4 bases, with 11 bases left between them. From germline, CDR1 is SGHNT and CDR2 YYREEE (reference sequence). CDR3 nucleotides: TGTGCCAGCAGCTTGGCCGTCGACGGGTACGAGCAGTACTTC. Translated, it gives CASSLAVDGYEQYF.

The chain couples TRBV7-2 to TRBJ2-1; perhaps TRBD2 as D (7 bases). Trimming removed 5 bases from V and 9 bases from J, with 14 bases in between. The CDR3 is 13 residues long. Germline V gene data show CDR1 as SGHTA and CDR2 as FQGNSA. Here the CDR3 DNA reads TGTGCCAGCAGCCAGGGCGGGGGCCCTGAGCAGTTCTTC. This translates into CASSQGGGPEQFF. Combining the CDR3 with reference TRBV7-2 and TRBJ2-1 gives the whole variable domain GAGVSQSPSNKVTEKGKDVELRCDPISGHTALYWYRQSLGQGLEFLIYFQGNSAPDKSGLPSDRFSAERTGGSVSTLTIQRTQQEDSAVYLCASSQGGGPEQFFGPGTRLTVL.

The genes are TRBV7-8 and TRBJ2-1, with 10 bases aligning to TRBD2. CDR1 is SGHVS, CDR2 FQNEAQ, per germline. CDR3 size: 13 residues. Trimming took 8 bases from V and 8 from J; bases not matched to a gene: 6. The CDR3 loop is CASLTSGKDEQFF. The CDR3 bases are TGTGCCAGCCTCACTAGCGGGAAGGATGAGCAGTTCTTC. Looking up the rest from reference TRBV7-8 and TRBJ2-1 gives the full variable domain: GAGVSQSPRYKVAKRGQDVALRCDPISGHVSLFWYQQALGQGPEFLTYFQNEAQLDKSGLPSDRFFAERPEGSVSTLKIQRTQQEDSAVYLCASLTSGKDEQFFGPGTRLTVL.

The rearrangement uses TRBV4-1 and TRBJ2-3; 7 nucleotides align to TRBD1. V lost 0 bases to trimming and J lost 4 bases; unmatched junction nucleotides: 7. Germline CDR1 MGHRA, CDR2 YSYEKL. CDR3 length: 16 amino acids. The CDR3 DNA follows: TGCGCCAGCAGCCAAGAAGCCCGGGGACAGCCAGATACGCAGTATTTT. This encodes CASSQEARGQPDTQYF.

The CDR3 coding sequence is TGTGCCAGCAGTTTATTGGGCCCGGGGTCGAATGAGCAGTTCTTC. Protein sequence: CASSLLGPGSNEQFF. The chain has TRBV27 and TRBJ2-1; possible D gene TRBD2, 5 bases. This CDR3 has 15 amino acids. With 1 base removed from V and 7 bases from J, the gap between germline ends came to 14 bases. The germline gives CDR1 MNHEY, CDR2 SMNVEV (reference sequence).

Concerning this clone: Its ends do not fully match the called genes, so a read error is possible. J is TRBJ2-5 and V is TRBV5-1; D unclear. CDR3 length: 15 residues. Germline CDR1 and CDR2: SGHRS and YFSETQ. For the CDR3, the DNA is TGCGCCAGCAGCTTGGTCAACAGTCCCCAAGGGACCCAGTACTTC. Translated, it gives CASSLVNSPQGTQYF.

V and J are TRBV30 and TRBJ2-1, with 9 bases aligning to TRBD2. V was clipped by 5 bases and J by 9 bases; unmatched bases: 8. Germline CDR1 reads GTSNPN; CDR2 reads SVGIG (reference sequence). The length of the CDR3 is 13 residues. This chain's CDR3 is CAWHAGGLGEQFF. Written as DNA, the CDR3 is TGTGCCTGGCACGCGGGAGGGCTGGGTGAGCAGTTCTTC.

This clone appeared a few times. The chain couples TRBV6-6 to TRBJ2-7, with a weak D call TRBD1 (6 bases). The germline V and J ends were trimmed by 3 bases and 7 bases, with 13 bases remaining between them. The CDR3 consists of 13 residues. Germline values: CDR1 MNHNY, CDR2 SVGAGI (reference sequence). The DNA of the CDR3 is TGTGCCAGCAGTTATGGACAGAGAATGGAGCAGTACTTC. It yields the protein CASSYGQRMEQYF.